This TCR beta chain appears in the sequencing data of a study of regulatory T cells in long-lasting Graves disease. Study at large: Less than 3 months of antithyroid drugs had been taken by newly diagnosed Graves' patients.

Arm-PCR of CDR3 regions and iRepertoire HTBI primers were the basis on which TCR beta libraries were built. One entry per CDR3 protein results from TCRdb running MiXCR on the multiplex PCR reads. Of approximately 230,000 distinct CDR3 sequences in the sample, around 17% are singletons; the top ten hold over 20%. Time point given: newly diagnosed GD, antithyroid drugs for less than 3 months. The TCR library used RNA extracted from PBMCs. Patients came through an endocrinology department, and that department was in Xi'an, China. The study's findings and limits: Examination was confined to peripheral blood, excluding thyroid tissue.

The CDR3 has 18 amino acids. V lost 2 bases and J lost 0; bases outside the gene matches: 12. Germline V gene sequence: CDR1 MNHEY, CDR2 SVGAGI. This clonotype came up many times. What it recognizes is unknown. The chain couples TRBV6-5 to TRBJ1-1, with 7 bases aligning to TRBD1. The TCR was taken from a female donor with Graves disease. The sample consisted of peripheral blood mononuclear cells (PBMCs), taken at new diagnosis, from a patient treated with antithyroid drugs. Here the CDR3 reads CASSYPLGQAILNTEAFF. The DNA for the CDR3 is TGTGCCAGCAGTTACCCTCTCGGACAGGCGATACTGAACACTGAAGCTTTCTTT.